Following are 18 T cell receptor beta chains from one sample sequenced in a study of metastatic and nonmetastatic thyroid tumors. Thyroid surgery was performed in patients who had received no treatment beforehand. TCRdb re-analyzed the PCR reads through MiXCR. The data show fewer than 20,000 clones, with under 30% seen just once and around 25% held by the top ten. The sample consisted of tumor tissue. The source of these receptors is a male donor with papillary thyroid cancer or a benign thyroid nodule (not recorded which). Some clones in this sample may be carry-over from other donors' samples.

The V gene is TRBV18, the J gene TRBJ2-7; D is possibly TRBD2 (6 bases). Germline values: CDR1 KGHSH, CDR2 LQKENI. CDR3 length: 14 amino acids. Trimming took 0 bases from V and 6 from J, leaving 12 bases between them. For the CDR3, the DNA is TGTGCCAGCTCACCACCGGGACTCCCGGGCGAGCAGTACTTC. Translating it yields CASSPPGLPGEQYF.

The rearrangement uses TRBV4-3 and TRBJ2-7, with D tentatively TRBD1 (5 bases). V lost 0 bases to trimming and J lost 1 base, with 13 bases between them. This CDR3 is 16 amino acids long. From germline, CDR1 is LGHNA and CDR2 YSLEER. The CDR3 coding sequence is TGCGCCAGCAGCCAAGATCCAGGGATGGGTTCCTACGAGCAGTACTTC. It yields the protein CASSQDPGMGSYEQYF.

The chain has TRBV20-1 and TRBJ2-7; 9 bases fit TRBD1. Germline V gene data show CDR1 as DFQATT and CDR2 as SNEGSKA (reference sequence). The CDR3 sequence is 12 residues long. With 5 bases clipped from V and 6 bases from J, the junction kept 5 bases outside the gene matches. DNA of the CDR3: TGCAGTGCTCCGGGACAGGGATCCGAGCAGTACTTC. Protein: CSAPGQGSEQYF.

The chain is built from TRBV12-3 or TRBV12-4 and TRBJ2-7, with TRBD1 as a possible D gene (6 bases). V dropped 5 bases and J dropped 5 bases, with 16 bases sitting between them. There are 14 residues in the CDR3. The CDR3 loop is CASSNKQGKNEQYF. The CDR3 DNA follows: TGTGCCAGCAGTAATAAACAGGGAAAGAACGAGCAGTACTTC.

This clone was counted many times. CDR3 sequence (DNA): TGTGCCAGCAGCCAAGCCGGGACGGACAACACTGAAGCTTTCTTT. Amino acids: CASSQAGTDNTEAFF. The chain joins TRBV3-1 to TRBJ1-1; D may be TRBD1 (5 bases). Germline assignment: CDR1 LGHDT and CDR2 YNNKEL (reference sequence). The CDR3 runs to 15 residues. V lost 1 base and J lost 2, with 11 bases in between.

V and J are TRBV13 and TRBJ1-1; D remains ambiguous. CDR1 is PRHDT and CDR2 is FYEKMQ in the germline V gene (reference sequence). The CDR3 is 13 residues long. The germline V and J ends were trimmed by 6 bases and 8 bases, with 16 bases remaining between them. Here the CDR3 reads CASRRTSGPEAFF. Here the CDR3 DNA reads TGTGCCAGCAGGCGCACCTCTGGCCCAGAAGCTTTCTTT.

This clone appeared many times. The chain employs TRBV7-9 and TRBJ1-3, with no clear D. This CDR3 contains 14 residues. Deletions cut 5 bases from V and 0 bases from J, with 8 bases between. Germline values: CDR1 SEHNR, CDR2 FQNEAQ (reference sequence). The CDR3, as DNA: TGTGCCAGCAGCCGCCAGAGCTCTGGAAACACCATATATTTT. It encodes CASSRQSSGNTIYF.

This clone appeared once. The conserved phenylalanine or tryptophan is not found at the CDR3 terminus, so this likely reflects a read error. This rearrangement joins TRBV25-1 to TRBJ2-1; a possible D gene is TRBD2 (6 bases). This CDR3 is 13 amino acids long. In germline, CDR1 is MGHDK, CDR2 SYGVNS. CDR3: CAISLGGLGEQFC. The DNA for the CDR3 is TGTGCCATCAGTCTTGGGGGGTTGGGTGAGCAGTTCTGC.

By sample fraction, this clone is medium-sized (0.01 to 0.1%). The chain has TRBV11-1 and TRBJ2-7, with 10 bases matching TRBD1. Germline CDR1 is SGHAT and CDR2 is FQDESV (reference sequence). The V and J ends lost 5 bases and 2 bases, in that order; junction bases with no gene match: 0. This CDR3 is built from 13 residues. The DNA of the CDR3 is TGTGCCAGCAGCGACAGGGGGCCCTACGAGCAGTACTTC. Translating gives CASSDRGPYEQYF.

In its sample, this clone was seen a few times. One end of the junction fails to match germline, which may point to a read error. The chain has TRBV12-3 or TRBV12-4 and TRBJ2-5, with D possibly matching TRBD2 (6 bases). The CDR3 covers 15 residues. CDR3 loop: CASSPGRGVQETKYF. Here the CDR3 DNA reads TGTGCCAGCAGTCCAGGGCGCGGGGTCCAAGAGACCAAGTACTTC.

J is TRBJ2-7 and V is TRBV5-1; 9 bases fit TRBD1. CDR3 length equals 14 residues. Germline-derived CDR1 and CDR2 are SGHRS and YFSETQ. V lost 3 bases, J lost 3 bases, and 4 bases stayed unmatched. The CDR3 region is CASSWGQGGYEQYF. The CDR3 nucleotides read TGCGCCAGCAGCTGGGGACAGGGTGGCTACGAGCAGTACTTC.

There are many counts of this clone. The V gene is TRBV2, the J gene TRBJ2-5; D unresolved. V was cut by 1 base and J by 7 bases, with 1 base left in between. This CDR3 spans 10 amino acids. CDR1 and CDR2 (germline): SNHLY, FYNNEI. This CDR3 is CASSEGTQYF. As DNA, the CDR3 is TGTGCCAGCAGTGAAGGGACCCAGTACTTC. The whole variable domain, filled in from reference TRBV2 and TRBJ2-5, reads EPEVTQTPSHQVTQMGQEVILRCVPISNHLYFYWYRQILGQKVEFLVSFYNNEISEKSEIFDDQFSVERPDGSNFTLKIRSTKLEDSAMYFCASSEGTQYFGPGTRLLVL.

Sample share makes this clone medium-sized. The CDR3 protein is CASSSPTYEQYF. DNA of the CDR3: TGTGCCAGCAGCTCCCCTACCTACGAGCAGTACTTC. This chain links TRBV11-2 with TRBJ2-7; D unresolved. Per germline, CDR1 SGHAT and CDR2 FQNNGV. The CDR3 length is 12 residues. V gave up 4 bases and J gave up 2 bases, with 6 bases separating them.

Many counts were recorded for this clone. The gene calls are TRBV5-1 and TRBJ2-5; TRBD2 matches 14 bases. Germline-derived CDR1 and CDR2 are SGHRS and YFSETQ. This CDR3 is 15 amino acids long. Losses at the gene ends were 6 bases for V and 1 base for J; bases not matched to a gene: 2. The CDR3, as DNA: TGCGCCAGCAAGACTAGCGGGGGGGCCCAAGAGACCCAGTACTTC. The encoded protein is CASKTSGGAQETQYF.

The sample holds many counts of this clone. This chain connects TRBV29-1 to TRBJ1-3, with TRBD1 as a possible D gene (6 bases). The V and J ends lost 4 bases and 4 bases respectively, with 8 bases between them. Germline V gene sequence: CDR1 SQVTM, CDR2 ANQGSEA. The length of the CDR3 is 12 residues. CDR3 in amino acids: CSVAGDGNTIYF. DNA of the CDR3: TGCAGCGTTGCAGGGGACGGAAACACCATATATTTT.

CDR3 residues: CSASRDRAPYEQYF. DNA of the CDR3: TGCAGTGCTTCCCGGGACAGGGCGCCCTACGAGCAGTACTTC. V is TRBV20-1 and J is TRBJ2-7; 9 positions match TRBD1. The CDR3 totals 14 residues. The V gene's germline CDR1 is DFQATT and CDR2 SNEGSKA (reference sequence). Germline trimming cut 5 bases from V and 2 bases from J; bases unmatched to any gene: 7.

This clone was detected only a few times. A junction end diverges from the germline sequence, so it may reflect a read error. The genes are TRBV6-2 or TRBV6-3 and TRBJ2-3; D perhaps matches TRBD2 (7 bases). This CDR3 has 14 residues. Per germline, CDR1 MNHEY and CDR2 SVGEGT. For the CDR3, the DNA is TGTGCCAGCAGTTACAGGCGGGAGACAGGTACGCAGTATTTT. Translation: CASSYRRETGTQYF.

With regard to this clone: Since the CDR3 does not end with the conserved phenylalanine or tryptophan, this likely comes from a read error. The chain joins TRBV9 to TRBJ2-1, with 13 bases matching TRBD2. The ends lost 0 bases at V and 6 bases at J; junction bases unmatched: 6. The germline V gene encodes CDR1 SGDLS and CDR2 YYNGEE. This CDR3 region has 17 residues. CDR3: CASSVGTSGSFANEQFL. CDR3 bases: TGTGCCAGCAGCGTAGGGACTAGCGGGAGTTTTGCCAATGAGCAGTTCTTA.